The present T cell receptor beta chain was sequenced within a study of blood T cell repertoires in COVID-19. As for the study in general: Sites in the United States, Italy and Spain provided acute and convalescent COVID-19 samples. The analysed material was cDNA or gDNA that came from T cells, B-cell-depleted T cells, or PBMCs.

Germline CDR1 reads SGHRS; CDR2 reads YFSETQ. This CDR3 is 16 amino acids long. Trimming took 4 bases from V and 4 from J; bases not matched to a gene: 7. This clone was seen a few times. Original analysis: Reference gene primer amplification yielded estimated nucleated cell counts. Profiled with immunoSEQ multiplex PCR; TCRdb holds only in-frame clones, not every one. The V and J calls and the clone size are those of that table, but D and trimming were determined from the DNA. Among 310,000 or so clones listed, around nine tenths were seen once. The V and J genes are TRBV5-1 and TRBJ2-1; 11 positions agree with TRBD2. Material: peripheral blood. The TCR comes from a woman aged 50 to 60 with active or convalescent COVID-19. The CDR3 sequence is CASSIGLAGSYNEQFF. The CDR3 coding sequence is TGCGCCAGCAGCATTGGACTAGCGGGTTCTTACAATGAGCAGTTCTTC. Filled out from reference TRBV5-1 and TRBJ2-1, the complete variable domain reads KAGVTQTPRYLIKTRGQQVTLSCSPISGHRSVSWYQQTPGQGLQFLFEYFSETQRNKGNFPGRFSGRQFSNSRSEMNVSTLELGDSALYLCASSIGLAGSYNEQFFGPGTRLTVL.